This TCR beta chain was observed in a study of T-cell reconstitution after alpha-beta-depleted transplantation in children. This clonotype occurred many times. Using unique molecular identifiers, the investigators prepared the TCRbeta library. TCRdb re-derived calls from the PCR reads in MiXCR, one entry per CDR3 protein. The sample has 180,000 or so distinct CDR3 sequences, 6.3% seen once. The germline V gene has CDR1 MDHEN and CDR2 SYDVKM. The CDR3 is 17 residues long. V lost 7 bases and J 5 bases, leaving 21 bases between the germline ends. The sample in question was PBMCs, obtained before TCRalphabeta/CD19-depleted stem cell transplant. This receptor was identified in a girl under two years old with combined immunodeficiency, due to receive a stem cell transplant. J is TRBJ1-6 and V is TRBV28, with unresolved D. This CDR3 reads CASIGPKQRPNNSPLHF. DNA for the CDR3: TGTGCCAGCATAGGTCCCAAACAGAGACCCAATAATTCACCCCTCCACTTT.